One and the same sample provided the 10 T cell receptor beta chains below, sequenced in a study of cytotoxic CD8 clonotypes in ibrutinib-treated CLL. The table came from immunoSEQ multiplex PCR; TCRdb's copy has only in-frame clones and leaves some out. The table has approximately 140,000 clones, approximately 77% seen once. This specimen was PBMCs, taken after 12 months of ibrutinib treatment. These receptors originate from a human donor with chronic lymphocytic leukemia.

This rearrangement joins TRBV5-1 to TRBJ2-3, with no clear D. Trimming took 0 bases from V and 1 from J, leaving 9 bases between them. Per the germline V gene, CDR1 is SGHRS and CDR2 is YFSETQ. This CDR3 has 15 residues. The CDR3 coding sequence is TGCGCCAGCAGCTTGGATGGGGTCCGCACAGATACGCAGTATTTT. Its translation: CASSLDGVRTDTQYF. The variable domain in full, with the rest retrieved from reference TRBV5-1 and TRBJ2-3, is KAGVTQTPRYLIKTRGQQVTLSCSPISGHRSVSWYQQTPGQGLQFLFEYFSETQRNKGNFPGRFSGRQFSNSRSEMNVSTLELGDSALYLCASSLDGVRTDTQYFGPGTRLTVL.

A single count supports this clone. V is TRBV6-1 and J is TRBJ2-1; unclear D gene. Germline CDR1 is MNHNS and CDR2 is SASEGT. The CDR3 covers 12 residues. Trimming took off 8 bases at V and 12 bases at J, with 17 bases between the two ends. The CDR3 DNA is TGTGCCAGCTCCCGGCCCCAAGCAGGGCAGTTCTTC. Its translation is CASSRPQAGQFF.

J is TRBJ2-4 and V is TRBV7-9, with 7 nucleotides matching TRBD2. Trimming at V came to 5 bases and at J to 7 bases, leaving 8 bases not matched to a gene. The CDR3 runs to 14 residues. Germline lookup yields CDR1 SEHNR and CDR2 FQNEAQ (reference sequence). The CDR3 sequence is CASSLQGGSNIQYF. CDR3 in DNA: TGTGCCAGCAGCCTTCAGGGAGGGTCTAACATTCAGTACTTC.

CDR3 sequence (DNA): TGTGCCAGCAGTGAGACGGGGAGGGATGGCTACACCTTC. Amino acid sequence: CASSETGRDGYTF. The chain employs TRBV25-1 and TRBJ1-2; D is uncertain. The CDR3 contains 13 residues. Germline V gene sequence: CDR1 MGHDK, CDR2 SYGVNS. Trimming took off 3 bases at V and 6 bases at J, with 11 bases between the two ends.

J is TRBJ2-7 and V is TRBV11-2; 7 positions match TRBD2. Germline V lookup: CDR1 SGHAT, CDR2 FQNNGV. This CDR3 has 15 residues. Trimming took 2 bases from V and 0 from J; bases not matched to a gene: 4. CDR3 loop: CASSLWGGSSYEQYF. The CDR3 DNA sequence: TGTGCCAGCAGCTTATGGGGGGGAAGCTCCTACGAGCAGTACTTC.

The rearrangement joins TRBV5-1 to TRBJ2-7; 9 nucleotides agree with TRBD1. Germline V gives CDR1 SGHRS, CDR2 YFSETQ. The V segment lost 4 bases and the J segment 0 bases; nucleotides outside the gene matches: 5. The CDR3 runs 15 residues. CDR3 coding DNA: TGCGCCAGCAGCGGAACAGGGGGCTTCTCCTACGAGCAGTACTTC. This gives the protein CASSGTGGFSYEQYF.

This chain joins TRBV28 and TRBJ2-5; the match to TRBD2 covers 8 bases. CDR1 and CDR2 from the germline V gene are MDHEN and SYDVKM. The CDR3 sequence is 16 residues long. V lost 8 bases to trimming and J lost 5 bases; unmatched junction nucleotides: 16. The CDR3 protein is CASRVGSGVFGETQYF. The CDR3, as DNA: TGTGCCAGCCGAGTGGGTAGCGGGGTGTTCGGGGAGACCCAGTACTTC.

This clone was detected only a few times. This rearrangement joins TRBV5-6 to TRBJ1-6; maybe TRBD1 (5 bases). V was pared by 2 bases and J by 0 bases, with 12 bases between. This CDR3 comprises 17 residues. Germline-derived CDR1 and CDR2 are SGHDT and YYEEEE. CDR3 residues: CASSFGRGSSYNSPLHF. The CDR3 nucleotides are TGTGCCAGCAGCTTTGGGAGGGGCAGCTCCTATAATTCACCCCTCCACTTT.

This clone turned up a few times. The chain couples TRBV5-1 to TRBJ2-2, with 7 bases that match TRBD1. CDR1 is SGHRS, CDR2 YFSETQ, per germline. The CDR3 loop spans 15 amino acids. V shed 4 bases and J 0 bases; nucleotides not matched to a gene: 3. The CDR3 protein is CASSVDRANTGELFF. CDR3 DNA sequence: TGCGCCAGCAGCGTCGACAGGGCGAACACCGGGGAGCTGTTTTTT. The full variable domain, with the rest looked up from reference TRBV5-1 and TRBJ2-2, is KAGVTQTPRYLIKTRGQQVTLSCSPISGHRSVSWYQQTPGQGLQFLFEYFSETQRNKGNFPGRFSGRQFSNSRSEMNVSTLELGDSALYLCASSVDRANTGELFFGEGSRLTVL.

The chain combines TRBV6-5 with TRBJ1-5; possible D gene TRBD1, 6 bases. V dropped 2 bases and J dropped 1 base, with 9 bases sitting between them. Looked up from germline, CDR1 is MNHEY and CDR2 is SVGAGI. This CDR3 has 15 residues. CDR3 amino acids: CASSYTGTSNQPQHF. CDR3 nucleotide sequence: TGTGCCAGCAGTTACACAGGGACGAGCAATCAGCCCCAGCATTTT.